Sequencing of this T cell receptor (beta chain) was carried out in a study of identical twins. TCRdb ran MiXCR on the 5' RACE reads and lists one entry per CDR3 protein. This table holds a few hundred thousand distinct CDR3 sequences, roughly 18% found once. The CDR3 totals 15 residues. Germline V lookup: CDR1 ENHRY, CDR2 SYGVKD. V lost 1 base and J lost 8; bases outside the gene matches: 4. This clonotype was seen more than once but under ten times. J is TRBJ2-1 and V is TRBV10-3; 11 nucleotides agree with TRBD2. This TCR derives from a man between 45 and 60 years old in good health. Sequencing was performed on naive T cells sorted from blood. The CDR3 nucleotides read TGTGCCATCAGTGAGTTTAGCGGGGGGGCGCATGAGCAGTTCTTC. It translates to CAISEFSGGAHEQFF.